This T cell receptor beta chain stems from a study of blood T cell repertoires in COVID-19. Turning to the study itself: In each case, the material was cDNA or gDNA derived from T cells, B-cell-depleted T cells, or PBMCs.

CDR1 and CDR2 from the germline V gene are SGDLS and YYNGEE. J lost 2 bases, V lost 3 bases, and 3 bases had no gene match. CDR3 size: 14 residues. Profiling relied on immunoSEQ multiplex PCR, and the TCRdb table lists in-frame clones only, not all of them. Seen here are approximately 49,000 clones, around 65% observed once, and the top ten hold about 9.1%. This sequence originates from a woman between 65 and 79 years old with acute or convalescent COVID-19. Material: peripheral blood. The chain couples TRBV9 to TRBJ2-3; 7 bases match TRBD1. CDR3 nucleotides: TGTGCCAGCAGCGCGGGGACAGTCACAGATACGCAGTATTTT. Amino acids: CASSAGTVTDTQYF.